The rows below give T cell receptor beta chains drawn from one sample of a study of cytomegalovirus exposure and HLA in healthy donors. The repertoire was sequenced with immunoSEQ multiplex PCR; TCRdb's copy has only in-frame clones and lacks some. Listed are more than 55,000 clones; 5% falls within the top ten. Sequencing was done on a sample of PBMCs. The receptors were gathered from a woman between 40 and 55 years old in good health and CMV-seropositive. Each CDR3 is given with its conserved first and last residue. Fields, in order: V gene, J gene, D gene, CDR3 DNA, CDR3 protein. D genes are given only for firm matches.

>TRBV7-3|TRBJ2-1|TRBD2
TGTGCCAGCAGCTTCACTAGCGGGAGGCCCAATGAGCAGTTCTTC
CASSFTSGRPNEQFF
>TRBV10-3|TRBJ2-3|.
TGTGCCATCAGTGAGTCGAAGGCAGGGGCCACAGATACGCAGTATTTT
CAISESKAGATDTQYF
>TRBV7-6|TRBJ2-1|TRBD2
TGTGCCAGCAGACTAGAGGGCGGGGGGGCTGATGAGCAGTTCTTC
CASRLEGGGADEQFF
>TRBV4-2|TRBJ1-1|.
TGTGCCAGCAGCCTCGAGGGGGGGGAAAGGGCTGAAGCTTTCTTT
CASSLEGGERAEAFF
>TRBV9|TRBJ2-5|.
TGTGCCAGCAGCGTAGGAGGGAAAGCCCAGTACTTC
CASSVGGKAQYF
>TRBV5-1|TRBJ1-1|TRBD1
TGCGCCAGCAGCCGGGACAGGGGAGTGGGCACTGAAGCTTTCTTT
CASSRDRGVGTEAFF
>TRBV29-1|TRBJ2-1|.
TGCAGCGTCTTGACACCGATTAGCGGCGGCTCCTACAATGAGCAGTTCTTC
CSVLTPISGGSYNEQFF
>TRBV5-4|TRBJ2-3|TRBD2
TGTGCCAGCAGCGGCGGGGGGGCGGATACGCAGTATTTT
CASSGGGADTQYF
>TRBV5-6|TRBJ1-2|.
TGTGCCAGCAGCTTGGAACGGAACTATGGCTACACCTTC
CASSLERNYGYTF
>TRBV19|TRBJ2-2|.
TGTGCCAGTAGTATTATAGCGGATACCGGGGAGCTGTTTTTT
CASSIIADTGELFF
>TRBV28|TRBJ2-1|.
TGTGCCAGCAGTCTACAGGGTTGGTCCTACAATGAGCAGTTCTTC
CASSLQGWSYNEQFF
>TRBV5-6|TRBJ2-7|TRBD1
TGTGCCAGCAGCTTGGCAGGGACAGAGCCCTACGAGCAGTACTTC
CASSLAGTEPYEQYF
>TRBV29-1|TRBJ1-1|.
TGCAGCGTTGAGCGATTCACTGAAGCTTTCTTT
CSVERFTEAFF
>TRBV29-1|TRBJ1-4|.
TGCAGCGTTGAATCACAGAATTCAGGTGAAAAACTGTTTTTT
CSVESQNSGEKLFF
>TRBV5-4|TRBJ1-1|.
TGTGCCAGCAGCCCGGCGTCGGGAGGGATGAACACTGAAGCTTTCTTT
CASSPASGGMNTEAFF
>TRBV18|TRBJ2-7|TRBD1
TGTGCCAGCTCACCAAGGGCAGGGGGCGACGAGCAGTACTTC
CASSPRAGGDEQYF
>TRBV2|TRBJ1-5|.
TGTGCCAGCAGAAGCCGGCAGACTGGCAATCAGCCCCAGCATTTT
CASRSRQTGNQPQHF
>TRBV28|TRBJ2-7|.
TGTGCCAGCAGTAGCGAATCCTACGAGCAGTACTTC
CASSSESYEQYF
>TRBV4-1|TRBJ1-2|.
TGCGCCAGCAGCCAAGTGGCCGGGGAGGGGAATGGCTACACCTTC
CASSQVAGEGNGYTF
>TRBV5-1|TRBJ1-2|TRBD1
TGCGCCAGCAGCTTTGGACAGGGGGCGGAAGGCTACACCTTC
CASSFGQGAEGYTF
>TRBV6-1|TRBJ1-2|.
TGTGCCAGCAGCGCAGGGTTTAGGAACTATGGCTACACCTTC
CASSAGFRNYGYTF
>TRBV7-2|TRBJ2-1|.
TGTGCCAGCAGCTTAGGAGCGGTCTCCTACAATGAGCAGTTCTTC
CASSLGAVSYNEQFF
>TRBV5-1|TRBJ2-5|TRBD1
TGCGCCAGCAGCTATCGACAGGGGAAGGAGACCCAGTACTTC
CASSYRQGKETQYF
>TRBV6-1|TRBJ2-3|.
TGTGCCAGCAGTCTCCCGGGGAGCACAGATACGCAGTATTTT
CASSLPGSTDTQYF
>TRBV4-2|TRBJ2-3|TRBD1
TGTGCCAGCAGCCAAGGGGGGACAGGGGGCGCAGATACGCAGTATTTT
CASSQGGTGGADTQYF
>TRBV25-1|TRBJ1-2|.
TGTGCCAGCAAAGAGGGCGCTTTGGATGGCTACACCTTC
CASKEGALDGYTF
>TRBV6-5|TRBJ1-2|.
TGTGCCAGCAGTTACGGTCTGGGCGGCTACACCTTC
CASSYGLGGYTF
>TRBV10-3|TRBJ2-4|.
TGTGCCATCAGTGATTCGATCGAGCCCCGCGCTAACAAAAACATTCAGTACTTC
CAISDSIEPRANKNIQYF
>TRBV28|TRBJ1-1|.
TGTGCCAGCAGTTATACCGGGAAGAACACTGAAGCTTTCTTT
CASSYTGKNTEAFF
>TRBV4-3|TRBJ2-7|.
TGCGCCAGCAGCCAGAATCGGGGCTACGAGCAGTACTTC
CASSQNRGYEQYF
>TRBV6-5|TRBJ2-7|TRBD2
TGTGCCAGTAGGAGCGGGAGGCGCTCCTACGAGCAGTACTTC
CASRSGRRSYEQYF
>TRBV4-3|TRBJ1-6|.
TGCGCCAGCAGCCAATGGACAGAGACACCCCTCCACTTT
CASSQWTETPLHF
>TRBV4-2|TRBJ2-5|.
TGTGCCAGCAGCCAAGAGCGGCTACTCCAAGAGACCCAGTACTTC
CASSQERLLQETQYF
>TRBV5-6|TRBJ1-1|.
TGTGCCAGCAGCTTGTTCGACAGGAGCTGGAACACTGAAGCTTTCTTT
CASSLFDRSWNTEAFF
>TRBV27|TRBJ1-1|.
TGTGCCAGCAGCCCAGCGGGGTGGGAGGTAGCTGAAGCTTTCTTT
CASSPAGWEVAEAFF
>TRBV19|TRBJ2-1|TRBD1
TGTGCCAGTACCCGGGGGACAGGGGAAATCGGTAGCTCCTACAATGAGCAGTTCTTC
CASTRGTGEIGSSYNEQFF
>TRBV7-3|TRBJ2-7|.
TGTGCCAGCAGCCGCCTTGACAGGCAGATGCAGTACTTC
CASSRLDRQMQYF
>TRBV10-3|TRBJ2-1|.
TGTGCCATCAGTGAGTCTCTAGCGTTATACAATGAGCAGTTCTTC
CAISESLALYNEQFF
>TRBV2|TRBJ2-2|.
TGTGCCAGCAGGGGATGGACTCCAAACACCGGGGAGCTGTTTTTT
CASRGWTPNTGELFF
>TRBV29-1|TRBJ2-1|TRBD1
TGCAGCGCACGGACAGGGCACTTCGACAATGAGCAGTTCTTC
CSARTGHFDNEQFF
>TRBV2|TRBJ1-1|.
TGTGCCAGCAGTGAAAAGGAAGTCAGGGGTCGCACTGAAGCTTTCTTT
CASSEKEVRGRTEAFF
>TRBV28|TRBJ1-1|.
TGTGCCAGCAGTTCAGTACTCAAGGACCCGAGGGACACTGAAGCTTTCTTT
CASSSVLKDPRDTEAFF
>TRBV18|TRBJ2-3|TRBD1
TGTGCCAGCTCACTGGGACAGGCCTCCCGTGCAGATACGCAGTATTTT
CASSLGQASRADTQYF
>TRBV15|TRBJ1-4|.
TGTGCCACCAGCAGCTCCCTAGATAGTGAAAAACTGTTTTTT
CATSSSLDSEKLFF
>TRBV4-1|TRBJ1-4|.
TGCGCCAGCAGCCATACCGGGACACGGAATGAAAAACTGTTTTTT
CASSHTGTRNEKLFF
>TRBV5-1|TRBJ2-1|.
TGCGCCAGCAGCTTGGCCCCAGGGGCGTACAATGAGCAGTTCTTC
CASSLAPGAYNEQFF
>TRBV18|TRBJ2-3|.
TGTGCCAGCTCCCAGGGGCAGACAGATACGCAGTATTTT
CASSQGQTDTQYF
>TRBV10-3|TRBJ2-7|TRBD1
TGTGCCATCAGTGAGTCGGCAGGGGGCTGGTACGAGCAGTACTTC
CAISESAGGWYEQYF
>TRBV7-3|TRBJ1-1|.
TGTGCCAGCAGCTTAAATCCAGGGGACACTGAAGCTTTCTTT
CASSLNPGDTEAFF
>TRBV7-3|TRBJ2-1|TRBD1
TGTGCCAGCAGCTTAAGACAGGGCCACAATGAGCAGTTCTTC
CASSLRQGHNEQFF
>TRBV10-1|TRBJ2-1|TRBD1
TGCGCCAGCAACCCGGGACAGGGGTTAGGAAATGAGCAGTTCTTC
CASNPGQGLGNEQFF
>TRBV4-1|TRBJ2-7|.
TGCGCCAGCAGCCAAGAAGTGGACAGTTTTGTGGACGAGCAGTACTTC
CASSQEVDSFVDEQYF
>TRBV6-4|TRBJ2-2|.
TGTGCCAGCAGTGAAGTTTATGGGGCTGTGACCGGGGAGCTGTTTTTT
CASSEVYGAVTGELFF
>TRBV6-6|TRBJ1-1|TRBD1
TGTGCCAGCAGTTCACGACAGGGAGGCACTGAAGCTTTCTTT
CASSSRQGGTEAFF
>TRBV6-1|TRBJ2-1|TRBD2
TGTGCCAGCAGTGAAACTAGCGCGTACAATGAGCAGTTCTTC
CASSETSAYNEQFF
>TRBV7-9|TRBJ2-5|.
TGTGCCAGCAGTTTGGGAGTACACCAAGAGACCCAGTACTTC
CASSLGVHQETQYF